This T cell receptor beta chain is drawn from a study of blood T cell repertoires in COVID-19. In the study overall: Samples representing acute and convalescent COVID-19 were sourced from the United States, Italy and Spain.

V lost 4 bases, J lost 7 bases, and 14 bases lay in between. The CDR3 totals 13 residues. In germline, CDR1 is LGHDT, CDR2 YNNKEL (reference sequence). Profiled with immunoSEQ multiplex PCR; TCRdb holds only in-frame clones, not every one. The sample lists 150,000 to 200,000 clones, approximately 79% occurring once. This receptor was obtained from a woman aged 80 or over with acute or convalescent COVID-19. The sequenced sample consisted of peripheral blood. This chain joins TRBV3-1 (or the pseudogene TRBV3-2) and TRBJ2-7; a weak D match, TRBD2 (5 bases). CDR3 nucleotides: TGTGCCAGCAGCCCCCACGGGGTCCTGGAGCAGTACTTC. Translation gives CASSPHGVLEQYF.